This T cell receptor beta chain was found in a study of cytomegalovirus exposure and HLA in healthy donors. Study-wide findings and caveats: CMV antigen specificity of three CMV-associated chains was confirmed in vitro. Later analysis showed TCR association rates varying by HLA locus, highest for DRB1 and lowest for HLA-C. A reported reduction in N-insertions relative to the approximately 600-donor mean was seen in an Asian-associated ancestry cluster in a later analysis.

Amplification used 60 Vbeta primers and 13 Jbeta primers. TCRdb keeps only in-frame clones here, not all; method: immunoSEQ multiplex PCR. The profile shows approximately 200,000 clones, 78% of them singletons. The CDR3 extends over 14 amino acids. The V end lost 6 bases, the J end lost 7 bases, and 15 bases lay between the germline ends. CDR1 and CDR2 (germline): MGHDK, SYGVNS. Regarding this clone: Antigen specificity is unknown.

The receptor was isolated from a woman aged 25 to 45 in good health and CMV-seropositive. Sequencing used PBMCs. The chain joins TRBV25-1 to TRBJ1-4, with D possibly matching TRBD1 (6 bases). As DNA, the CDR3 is TGTGCCAGCAGCCTGACAGGCTCAGGTGAAAAACTGTTTTTT. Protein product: CASSLTGSGEKLFF.